The T cell receptor beta chain under discussion was sequenced for a study of T cell clonality in common variable immunodeficiency. General study results and limits: CVID subjects shared fewer TCRbeta clones than healthy controls did.

Sequencing input was equivalent genomic DNA from CVID and controls. Data came from immunoSEQ multiplex PCR; TCRdb stores just in-frame clones and leaves some out. Listed for the sample are approximately 45,000 clones, none seen a single time. The junction had 5 bases not matched to a gene; V was cut back by 4 bases and J by 4 bases. Looked up from germline, CDR1 is SGHTA and CDR2 is FQGNSA. The CDR3 has 15 residues. In this sample, this clone turned up many times. Its antigen is as yet unknown. From the germline J gene comes the end of the CDR3, since the read stops 3 residues before it. Sequenced sample: peripheral blood mononuclear cells. The rearrangement joins TRBV7-2 to TRBJ2-7; 12 nucleotides agree with TRBD1. The sequence derives from a person aged 18-69 years in good health. The CDR3 DNA, read in part, is TGTGCCAGCAGCTCGGGGACAGGGGGCAAATACGAG. Translated: CASSSGTGGKYE. The CDR3, in full, reads CASSSGTGGKYEQYF.